This T cell receptor beta chain appears in the sequencing data of a study of PD-1 blockade in classical Hodgkin lymphoma. Noted time point: newly diagnosed, previously untreated cHL patient sample. Negative magnetic selection isolated CD4+ T cells from thawed PBMCs. Comparison relied on PBMCs that came from newly diagnosed, untreated classical Hodgkin lymphoma. Here immunoSEQ multiplex PCR was the method, and the copy in TCRdb shows in-frame clones only, minus some. The sample holds fewer than 40,000 clones; 85% to 90% are singletons and the top ten take more than 0.2%. Germline lookup yields CDR1 LGHNA and CDR2 YSLEER. This CDR3 contains 14 residues. V was pared by 0 bases and J by 6 bases, with 4 bases of the junction left unmatched. Study results and limitations: Newly diagnosed patients were said to have less baseline TCR diversity than healthy donors did. Undefined causes, possibly disease activity or prior therapy, underlie the repertoire differences.

About this clone itself: What it binds is not known.

The sequencing input was CD4+ T cells from blood. The chain combines TRBV4-3 with TRBJ2-7; TRBD2 agrees at 8 bases. This TCR derives from a human donor with classical Hodgkin lymphoma. CDR3 region: CASSQDTGGGEQYF. CDR3 bases: TGCGCCAGCAGCCAAGACACGGGAGGGGGCGAGCAGTACTTC.